The present T cell receptor beta chain was sequenced within a study of cytomegalovirus exposure and HLA in healthy donors. Study information: Samples from HLA-typed donors yielded approximately 80 million unique TCRs in an early data release.

Germline V gene data show CDR1 as SSHAT and CDR2 as FNYEAQ (reference sequence). This CDR3 spans 15 amino acids. Study results and caveats: After further analysis at a later stage, 16,951 TCR beta sequences were associated with HLA alleles at 0.05 false discovery rate. The authors listed approximately 160 TCR beta chains as cytomegalovirus-associated.

Worth noting for this clone: The antigen is not known. Mismatch with germline at one junction end may stem from a read error.

Use of 60 Vbeta and 13 Jbeta primers characterized the PCR. In the original analysis: Later, 65 million to 90 million unique TCR beta chains were counted in an analysis, and approximately 10 million of them were shared. TCRdb keeps only in-frame clones here, not all; method: immunoSEQ multiplex PCR. From that table come the V and J calls and clone size; the DNA was used to work out D and trimming. There are 100,000 to 150,000 clones in the sample, with about 2.2% held by the top ten. The source of this sequence is a man aged 35-49 years in good health and CMV-seronegative. The sample was PBMCs. The chain is built from TRBV7-7 and TRBJ2-5, with D possibly TRBD2 on 6 matching bases. The chain's CDR3 is CASSPGLGEAETQYF. The CDR3, as DNA: TGTGCTAGCAGCCCGGGCTTAGGGGAGGCAGAGACCCAGTACTTC.